Each of the 2 T cell receptor beta chains below was sequenced from the same sample in a study of control samples from healthy donors and cancer patients. Data came from immunoSEQ multiplex PCR; TCRdb stores just in-frame clones and leaves some out. The table records roughly 150,000 clones, approximately 91% of them present only once. Sequencing was performed on blood. These receptors originate from a young man in good health.

J is TRBJ1-5 and V is TRBV10-3, with TRBD1 matching over 9 bases. CDR1 and CDR2 (germline): ENHRY, SYGVKD. J was trimmed by 5 bases and V by 0 bases; bases with no gene match: 11. The CDR3 contains 18 residues. As DNA, the CDR3 is TGTGCCATCAGTGAGTCCTCACCCGGGACAGGGAAATATCAGCCCCAGCATTTT. Its protein is CAISESSPGTGKYQPQHF.

This chain uses TRBV3-1 (or the pseudogene TRBV3-2) with TRBJ1-2; 7 bases are a match to TRBD1. The CDR3 is 15 residues long. Germline CDR1 reads LGHDT; CDR2 reads YNNKEL (reference sequence). J lost 0 bases, V lost 2 bases, and 3 bases had no gene match. The CDR3 spells CASSQWTGANYGYTF. For the CDR3, the DNA is TGTGCCAGCAGCCAATGGACAGGAGCTAACTATGGCTACACCTTC.